Below, 2 T cell receptor beta chains from the same sample are listed, as sequenced in a study of T cells after yellow fever vaccination. TCRdb re-derived calls from the 5' RACE reads in MiXCR, one entry per CDR3 protein. The sample has a few hundred thousand distinct CDR3 sequences, 17% seen once. The sample in question was PBMCs, obtained 4 to 5 days after the first yellow fever vaccination. The receptors originated from a young man who received the YFV17D yellow fever vaccine.

This clonotype was picked up many times. The chain uses TRBV10-3 and TRBJ2-7, with TRBD1 matching over 8 bases. With V trimmed by 6 bases and J by 4 bases, 5 bases remained unmatched. The germline CDR1 and CDR2 sequences are ENHRY and SYGVKD. The CDR3 spans 13 residues. The CDR3 bases are TGTGCCATCAGCTCAGGGGGCGATTACGAGCAGTACTTC. It codes for CAISSGGDYEQYF.

A few counts support this clonotype. The chain carries TRBV18 and TRBJ2-5, with D unclear. The CDR3 runs to 14 residues. CDR1 and CDR2 (germline): KGHSH, LQKENI. Trimming pared 1 base from V and 5 bases from J, leaving 11 bases between. CDR3 DNA: TGTGCCAGCTCACCACTCACTCTACTCGAGACCCAGTACTTC. Translation: CASSPLTLLETQYF.